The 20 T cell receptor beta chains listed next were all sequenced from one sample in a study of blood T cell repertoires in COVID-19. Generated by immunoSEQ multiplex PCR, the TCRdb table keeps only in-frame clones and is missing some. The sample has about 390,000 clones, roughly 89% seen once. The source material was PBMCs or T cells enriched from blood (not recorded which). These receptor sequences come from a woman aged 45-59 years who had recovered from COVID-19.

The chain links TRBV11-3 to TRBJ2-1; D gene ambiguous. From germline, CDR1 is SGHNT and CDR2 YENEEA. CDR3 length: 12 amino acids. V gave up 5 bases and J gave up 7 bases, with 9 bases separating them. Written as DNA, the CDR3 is TGTGCCAGCAGCAAAAATCCAAATGAGCAGTTCTTC. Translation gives CASSKNPNEQFF.

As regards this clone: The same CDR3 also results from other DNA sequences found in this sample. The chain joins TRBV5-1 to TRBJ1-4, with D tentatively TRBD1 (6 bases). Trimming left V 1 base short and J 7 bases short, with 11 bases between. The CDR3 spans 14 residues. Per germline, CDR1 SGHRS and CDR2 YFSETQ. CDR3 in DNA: TGCGCCAGCAGCTTGCAGGGGCTACGTGAAAAACTGTTTTTT. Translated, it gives CASSLQGLREKLFF.

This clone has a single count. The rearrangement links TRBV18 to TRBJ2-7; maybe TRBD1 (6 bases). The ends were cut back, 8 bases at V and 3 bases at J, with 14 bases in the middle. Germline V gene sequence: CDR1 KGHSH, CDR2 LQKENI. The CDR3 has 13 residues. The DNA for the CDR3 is TGTGCCAGCGCCAGGGGACGGAGCTACGAGCAGTACTTC. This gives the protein CASARGRSYEQYF.

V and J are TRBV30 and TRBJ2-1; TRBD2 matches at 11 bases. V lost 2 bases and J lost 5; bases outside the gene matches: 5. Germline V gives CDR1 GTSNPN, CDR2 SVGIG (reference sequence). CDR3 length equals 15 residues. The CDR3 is CAWSLGTSGNNEQFF. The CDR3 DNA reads TGTGCCTGGAGTTTAGGGACTAGCGGAAACAATGAGCAGTTCTTC.

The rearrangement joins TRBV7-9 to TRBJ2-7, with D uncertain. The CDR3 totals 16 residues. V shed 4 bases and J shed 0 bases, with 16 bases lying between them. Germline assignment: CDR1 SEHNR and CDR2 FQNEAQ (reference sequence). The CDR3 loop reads CASSYDSPLSSYEQYF. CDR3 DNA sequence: TGTGCCAGCAGCTATGATAGCCCTCTTAGCTCCTACGAGCAGTACTTC. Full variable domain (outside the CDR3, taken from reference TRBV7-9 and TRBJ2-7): DTGVSQNPRHKITKRGQNVTFRCDPISEHNRLYWYRQTLGQGPEFLTYFQNEAQLEKSRLLSDRFSAERPKGSFSTLEIQRTEQGDSAMYLCASSYDSPLSSYEQYFGPGTRLTVT.

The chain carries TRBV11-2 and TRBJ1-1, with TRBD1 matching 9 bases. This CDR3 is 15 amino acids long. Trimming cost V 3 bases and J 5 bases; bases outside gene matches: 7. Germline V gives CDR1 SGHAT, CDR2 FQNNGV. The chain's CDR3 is CASSFPGQGRTEAFF. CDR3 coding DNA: TGTGCCAGCAGCTTTCCGGGACAGGGACGAACTGAAGCTTTCTTT. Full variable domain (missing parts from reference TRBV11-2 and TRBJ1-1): EAGVAQSPRYKIIEKRQSVAFWCNPISGHATLYWYQQILGQGPKLLIQFQNNGVVDDSQLPKDRFSAERLKGVDSTLKIQPAKLEDSAVYLCASSFPGQGRTEAFFGQGTRLTVV.

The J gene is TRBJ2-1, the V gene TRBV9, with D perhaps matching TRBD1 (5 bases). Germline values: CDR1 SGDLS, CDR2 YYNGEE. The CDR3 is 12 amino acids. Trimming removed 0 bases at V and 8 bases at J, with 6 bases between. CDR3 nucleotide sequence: TGTGCCAGCAGCGTAGGGGGCCATGAGCAGTTCTTC. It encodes CASSVGGHEQFF.

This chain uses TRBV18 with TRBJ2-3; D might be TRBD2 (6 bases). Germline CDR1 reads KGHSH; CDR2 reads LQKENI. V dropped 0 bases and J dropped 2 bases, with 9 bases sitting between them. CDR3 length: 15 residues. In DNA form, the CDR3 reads TGTGCCAGCTCACCACCAGGACTACACACAGATACGCAGTATTTT. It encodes CASSPPGLHTDTQYF.

The CDR3 loop reads CASSILQGQRELFF. CDR3 sequence (DNA): TGTGCCAGTAGTATCCTACAGGGTCAGCGGGAGCTGTTTTTT. The V call is TRBV19, the J call TRBJ2-2, with a weak D call TRBD1 (6 bases). The CDR3 consists of 14 residues. V lost 3 bases and J lost 9, with 14 bases in between. CDR1 is LNHDA, CDR2 SQIVND, per germline (reference sequence).

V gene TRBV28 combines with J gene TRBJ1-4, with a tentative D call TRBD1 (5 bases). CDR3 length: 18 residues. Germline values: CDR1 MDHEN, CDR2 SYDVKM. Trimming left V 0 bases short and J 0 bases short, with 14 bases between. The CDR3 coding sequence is TGTGCCAGCAGTTTATGGGGTGGCGGGGCTGCAACTAATGAAAAACTGTTTTTT. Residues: CASSLWGGGAATNEKLFF.

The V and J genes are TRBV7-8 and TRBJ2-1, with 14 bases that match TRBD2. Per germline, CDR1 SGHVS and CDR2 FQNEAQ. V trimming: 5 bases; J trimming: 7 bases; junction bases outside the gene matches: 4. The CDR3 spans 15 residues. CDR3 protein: CASSMTSGGANEQFF. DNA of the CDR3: TGTGCCAGCAGCATGACTAGCGGGGGGGCAAATGAGCAGTTCTTC.

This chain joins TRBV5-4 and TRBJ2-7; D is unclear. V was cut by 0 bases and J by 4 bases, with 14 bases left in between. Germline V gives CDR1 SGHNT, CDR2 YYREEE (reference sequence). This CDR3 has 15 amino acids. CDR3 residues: CASSLGGASRYEQYF. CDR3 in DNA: TGTGCCAGCAGCTTGGGAGGAGCCTCACGGTACGAGCAGTACTTC.

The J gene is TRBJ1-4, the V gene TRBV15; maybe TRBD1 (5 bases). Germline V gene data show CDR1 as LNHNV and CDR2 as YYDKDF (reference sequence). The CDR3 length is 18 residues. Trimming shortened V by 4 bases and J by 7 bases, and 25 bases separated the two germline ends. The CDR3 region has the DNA TGTGCCACCAGCATGTCGGGGGTTCGCCCCGTCGCGAGTGAAAAACTGTTTTTT. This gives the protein CATSMSGVRPVASEKLFF.

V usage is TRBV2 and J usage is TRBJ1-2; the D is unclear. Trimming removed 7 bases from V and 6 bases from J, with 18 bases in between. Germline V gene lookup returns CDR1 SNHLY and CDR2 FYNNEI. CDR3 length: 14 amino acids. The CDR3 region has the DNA TGTGCCAGCACCCAGGACGGACTGCTAAATGGCTACACCTTC. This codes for CASTQDGLLNGYTF.

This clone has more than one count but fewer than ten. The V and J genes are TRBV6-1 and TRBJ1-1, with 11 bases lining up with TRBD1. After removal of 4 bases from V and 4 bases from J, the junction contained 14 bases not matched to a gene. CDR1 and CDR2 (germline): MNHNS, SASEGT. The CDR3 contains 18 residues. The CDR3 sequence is CASSVRRDRGGMVTEAFF. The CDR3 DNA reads TGTGCCAGCAGTGTCCGGAGGGACAGGGGGGGAATGGTCACTGAAGCTTTCTTT.

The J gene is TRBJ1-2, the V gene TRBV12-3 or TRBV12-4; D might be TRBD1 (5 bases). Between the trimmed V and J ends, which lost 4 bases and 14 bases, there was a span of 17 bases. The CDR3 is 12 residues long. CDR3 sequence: CASSSRGHRRTF. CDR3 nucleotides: TGTGCCAGCAGTTCTAGAGGACATCGTCGTACCTTC.

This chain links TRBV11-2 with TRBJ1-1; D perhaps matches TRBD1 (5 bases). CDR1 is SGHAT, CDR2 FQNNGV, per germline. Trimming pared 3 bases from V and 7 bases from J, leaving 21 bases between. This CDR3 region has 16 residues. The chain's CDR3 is CASSLGGDPSQGEAFF. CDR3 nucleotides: TGTGCCAGCAGCTTGGGGGGGGACCCCTCCCAGGGTGAAGCTTTCTTT. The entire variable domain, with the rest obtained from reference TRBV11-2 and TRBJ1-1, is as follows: EAGVAQSPRYKIIEKRQSVAFWCNPISGHATLYWYQQILGQGPKLLIQFQNNGVVDDSQLPKDRFSAERLKGVDSTLKIQPAKLEDSAVYLCASSLGGDPSQGEAFFGQGTRLTVV.

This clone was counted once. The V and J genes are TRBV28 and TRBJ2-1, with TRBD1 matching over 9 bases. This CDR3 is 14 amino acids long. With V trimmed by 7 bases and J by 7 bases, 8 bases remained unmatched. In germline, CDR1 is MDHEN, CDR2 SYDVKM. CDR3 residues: CASKKWGTGNEQFF. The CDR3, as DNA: TGTGCCAGCAAGAAATGGGGGACAGGGAATGAGCAGTTCTTC.

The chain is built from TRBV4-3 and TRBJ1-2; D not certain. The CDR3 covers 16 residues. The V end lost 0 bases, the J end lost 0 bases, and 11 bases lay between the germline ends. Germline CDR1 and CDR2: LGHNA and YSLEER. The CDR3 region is CASSQDGRIANYGYTF. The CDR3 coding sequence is TGCGCCAGCAGCCAAGATGGGAGGATAGCTAACTATGGCTACACCTTC.

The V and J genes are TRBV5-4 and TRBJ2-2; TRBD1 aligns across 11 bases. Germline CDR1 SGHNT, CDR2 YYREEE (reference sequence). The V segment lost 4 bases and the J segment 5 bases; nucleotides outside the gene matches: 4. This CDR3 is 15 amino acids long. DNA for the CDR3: TGTGCCAGCAGCCTGGACAGGGGGCAAACCGGGGAGCTGTTTTTT. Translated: CASSLDRGQTGELFF.